Listed below are T cell receptor beta chains from one sample, sequenced in a study of shared clonotypes between healthy human individuals. The repertoire was sequenced with immunoSEQ multiplex PCR; TCRdb's copy has only in-frame clones and lacks some. Here the sample spans about 710,000 clones, roughly 72% being singletons. Sequenced material: memory CD4+ T cells sorted from blood. All receptors derive from a woman in her 30s in good health. The CDR3 runs from the conserved cysteine through the conserved F or W. The order of the fields is V gene, CDR3 protein.

>TRBV21-1
CASSIWTDRNEQFF
>TRBV6-1
CASCVFAGTSDEQYF
>TRBV30
CAWSVGGPIYF
>TRBV28
CASLGDNNEKLFF
>TRBV15
CATSRATGSNQPQHF
>TRBV11-2
CASSLVVGGTDTQYF
>TRBV4-1
CASSPQKGANYGYTF
>TRBV20-1
CSATQETQYF
>TRBV28
CASSPGLAEQYF
>TRBV5-4
CASSLPTSGGDSYNEQFF
>TRBV29-1
CSVGQGSGEQYF
>TRBV6-6
CASSPRTYSYEQYF
>TRBV5-4
CASSPPRGPSPHEQFF
>TRBV28
CASSRLDSNTEAFF
>TRBV5-1
CASSFRDNEAFF
>TRBV7-9
CASSLEGLEQFF
>TRBV19
CASKPLQGIQNTEAFF
>TRBV18
CASSPNADSQETQYF
>TRBV28
CASSFTRGGGQYF
>TRBV19
CASSLSGGTGELFF
>TRBV6-5
CASTPPTGREQFF
>TRBV7-3
CASSKNRVGNSPLHF